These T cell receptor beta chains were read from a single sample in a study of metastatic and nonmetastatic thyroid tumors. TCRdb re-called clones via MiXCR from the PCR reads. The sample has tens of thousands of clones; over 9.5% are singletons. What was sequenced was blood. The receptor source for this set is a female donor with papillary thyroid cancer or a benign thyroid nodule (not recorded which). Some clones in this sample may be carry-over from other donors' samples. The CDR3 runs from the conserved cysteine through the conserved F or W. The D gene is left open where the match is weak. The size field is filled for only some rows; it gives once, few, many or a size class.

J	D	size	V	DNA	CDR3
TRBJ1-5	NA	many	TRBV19	TGTGCCAGTAGTATCGGACAAAATCAGCCCCAGCATTTT	CASSIGQNQPQHF
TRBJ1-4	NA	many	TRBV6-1	TGTGCCAGCAGGACTGGGGGGGACAATGAAAAACTGTTTTTT	CASRTGGDNEKLFF
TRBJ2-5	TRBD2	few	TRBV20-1	TGCAGTGCTATTGCGGGAGGAATAGAGGAGACCCAGTACTTC	CSAIAGGIEETQYF
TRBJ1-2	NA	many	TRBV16	TGTGCCAGCAGCCAATTGGGTCTCTATGGCTACACCTTC	CASSQLGLYGYTF
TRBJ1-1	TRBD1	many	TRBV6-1	TGTGCCAGCAGTTCCGGGACAGGGCCACGGGCTGAAGCTTTCTTT	CASSSGTGPRAEAFF
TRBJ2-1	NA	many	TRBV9	TGTGCCAGCAGCGTAGATCTAGCAGGCTCCTACAATGAGCAGTTCTTC	CASSVDLAGSYNEQFF
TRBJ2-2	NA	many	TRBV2	TGTGCCAGCAGTGCTGGCATCCTTACTACCGGGGAGCTGTTTTTT	CASSAGILTTGELFF
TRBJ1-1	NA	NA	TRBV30	TGTGCCTGGAGTAGTCGGGTAAATGTATACACTGAAGCTTTCTTT	CAWSSRVNVYTEAFF
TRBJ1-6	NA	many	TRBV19	TGTGCCAGTAGTACGAGACAGAGCTCCTATAATTCACCCCTCCACTTT	CASSTRQSSYNSPLHF
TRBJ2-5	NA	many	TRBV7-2	TGTGCCAGCAGCCCAGGGGGGTACGAGACCCAGTACTTC	CASSPGGYETQYF
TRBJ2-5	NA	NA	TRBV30	TGTGCCTGGAGCAACGGCGGGATGGTGGGAGAGACCCAGTACTTC	CAWSNGGMVGETQYF
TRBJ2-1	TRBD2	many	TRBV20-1	TGCAGTGCTAGGGGACCCTTAGCGGGAGACTACAATGAGCAGTTCTTC	CSARGPLAGDYNEQFF
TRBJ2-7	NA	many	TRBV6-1	TGTGCCAGCAGTCGGCTCTCCTACGAGCAGTACTTC	CASSRLSYEQYF
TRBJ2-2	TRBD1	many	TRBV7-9	TGTGCCAGCAGCTTGACAGGGGGGGACACCGGGGAGCTGTTTTTT	CASSLTGGDTGELFF
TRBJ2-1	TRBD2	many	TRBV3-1	TGTGCCAGCAGCCAAAGCTCCCTAGCGGGACTCCCTCACAATGAGCAGTTCTTC	CASSQSSLAGLPHNEQFF
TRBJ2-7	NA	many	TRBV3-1	TGTGCCAGCAGCCAAGATCCCCTCTACGAGCAGTACTTC	CASSQDPLYEQYF
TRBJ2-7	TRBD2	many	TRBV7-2	TGTGCCAGCAGCTCGGGACTAGCGGGGCCCTACGAGCAGTACTTC	CASSSGLAGPYEQYF
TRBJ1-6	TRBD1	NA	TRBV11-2	TGTGCCAGCAGCTTAAATCCAGGGGGTCCATCCCTCCACTTT	CASSLNPGGPSLHF
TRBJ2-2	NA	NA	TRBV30	TGTGCCTGGAGTGTCCCGCGGGACCACGGGGAGCTGTTTTTT	CAWSVPRDHGELFF
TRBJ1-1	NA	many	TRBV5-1	TGCGCCAGCAGCTTGCGGGGGGACTCAACTGAAGCTTTCTTT	CASSLRGDSTEAFF
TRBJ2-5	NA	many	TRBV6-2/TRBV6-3	TGTGCCAGCAGTTGGGGCAGGCAAGAGACCCAGTACTTC	CASSWGRQETQYF
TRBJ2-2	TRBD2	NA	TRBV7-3	TGTGCCAGGAGCCAGGGACTAGCGGGACCGTACGGCGGGGAGCTGTTTTTT	CARSQGLAGPYGGELFF
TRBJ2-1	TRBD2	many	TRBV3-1	TGTGCCAGCAGCCCGGGGACTAGCGGGCACCCTGTAAACAATGAGCAGTTCTTC	CASSPGTSGHPVNNEQFF
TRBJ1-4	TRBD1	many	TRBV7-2	TGTGCCAGCAGCTTAGCCATTACCCGACAGGGTTCTAATGAAAAACTGTTTTTT	CASSLAITRQGSNEKLFF
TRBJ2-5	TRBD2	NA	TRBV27	TGTGCCAGCAAGACCTCCGGGACTAGCGGGAGGGCCGAGAAGACCCAGTACTTC	CASKTSGTSGRAEKTQYF
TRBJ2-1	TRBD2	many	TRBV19	TGTGCCAGTAGTATTTATCTGGGGCGGGGGAATGAGCAGTTCTTC	CASSIYLGRGNEQFF
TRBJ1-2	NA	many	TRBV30	TGTGCCTGGAGTGATCTCCAGGGTGCCTACACCTTC	CAWSDLQGAYTF
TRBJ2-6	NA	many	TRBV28	TGTGCCAGCAGCCGAACCCGGGGTGGGGCCAACGTCCTGACTTTC	CASSRTRGGANVLTF
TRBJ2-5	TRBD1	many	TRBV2	TGTGCCAGCAGTGCACCACGGGACAGCCTATTAGAGACCCAGTACTTC	CASSAPRDSLLETQYF